This T cell receptor (beta chain) was found in a study of T cells after yellow fever vaccination. This clonotype was picked up a small number of times. For TCR, cDNA came from 5'RACE template switching, which added a universal primer site and UMIs. TCRdb processed the 5' RACE reads anew with MiXCR; each CDR3 protein has one entry. This sample has 500,000 to 650,000 distinct CDR3 sequences; roughly 12% occur once, and the top ten carry around 14%. The sequencing used PBMCs, collected on the day of the yellow fever booster vaccination. The sequence was collected from a young man who received the YFV17D yellow fever vaccine.

The CDR3 loop is CASSWGWEGGNEQFF. The DNA of the CDR3 is TGTGCCAGCAGCTGGGGGTGGGAGGGAGGCAATGAGCAGTTCTTC. The rearrangement joins TRBV5-4 to TRBJ2-1, with 7 nucleotides matching TRBD2. This CDR3 comprises 15 residues. After removal of 3 bases from V and 6 bases from J, the junction contained 9 bases not matched to a gene. The germline V gene encodes CDR1 SGHNT and CDR2 YYREEE (reference sequence).